Below, 17 T cell receptor beta chains from the same sample are listed, as sequenced in a study of blood T cells in healthy people across ages. Primers used in a second PCR of about 7 to 12 cycles were a sample-barcoded 5' primer and a J-beta primer mix. TCRdb passed the 5' RACE reads through MiXCR, listing each CDR3 protein once. The sample has around 1.5 million distinct CDR3 sequences, roughly 32% seen once; the top ten hold approximately 10%. The sequencing input was blood. These receptors originate from a woman in her twenties or thirties in good health.

This clonotype was observed a few times. The chain uses TRBV7-7 and TRBJ2-1, with 8 positions matching TRBD1. V was pared by 1 base and J by 1 base, with 9 bases of the junction left unmatched. There are 18 residues in the CDR3. Germline V gene lookup returns CDR1 SSHAT and CDR2 FNYEAQ (reference sequence). CDR3 sequence: CASSLDPGQGYSYNEQFF. The CDR3 nucleotides are TGTGCCAGCAGCTTAGACCCTGGACAGGGATATTCCTACAATGAGCAGTTCTTC.

The chain links TRBV20-1 to TRBJ2-1; the match to TRBD2 covers 9 bases. CDR1 DFQATT and CDR2 SNEGSKA come from the germline V gene (reference sequence). The CDR3 spans 17 residues. Trimming removed 5 bases from V and 4 bases from J; junction bases left unmatched: 15. The CDR3 region is CSAGLARGFGVYNEQFF. The CDR3 coding sequence is TGCAGTGCTGGACTAGCGAGAGGCTTTGGCGTTTACAATGAGCAGTTCTTC.

This chain links TRBV5-6 with TRBJ2-5; 12 nucleotides align to TRBD2. The DNA end favors TRBJ2-7, so the J call may be wrong. Germline V CDR1 and CDR2: SGHDT, YYEEEE. This CDR3 region has 18 residues. The CDR3 loop reads CASSSGGLAGSLSYEQYF. CDR3 in DNA: TGTGCCAGCAGCTCGGGGGGACTAGCGGGTTCCCTCTCCTACGAGCAGTACTTC.

For this clonotype: At one of its ends the junction is not consistent with the germline gene, which may arise from a read error. The chain couples TRBV12-3 or TRBV12-4 to TRBJ1-3, with 11 bases lining up with TRBD1. The CDR3 runs to 16 residues. The CDR3 bases are TGTGCCAGCAGTTCCTGGACAGGGGGCTTTGGAAACACCGTATATTTT. Translation gives CASSSWTGGFGNTVYF.

This clonotype appeared a few times. The chain combines TRBV20-1 with TRBJ2-5, with 9 bases that match TRBD1. This CDR3 has 15 amino acids. Trimming removed 2 bases from V and 1 base from J; junction bases left unmatched: 5. Per the germline V gene, CDR1 is DFQATT and CDR2 is SNEGSKA (reference sequence). The chain's CDR3 is CSARRDRVAQETQYF. In DNA, the CDR3 is TGCAGTGCTAGAAGGGACAGGGTAGCCCAAGAGACCCAGTACTTC.

This clonotype turned up a few times. This sequence joins TRBV29-1 and TRBJ2-1; TRBD1 matches 10 bases. Looked up from germline, CDR1 is SQVTM and CDR2 is ANQGSEA. The CDR3 runs to 14 residues. The junction had 17 bases not matched to a gene; V was cut back by 6 bases and J by 15 bases. CDR3 residues: CSVTVDRGNPRRFF. The CDR3 nucleotides are TGCAGCGTCACCGTGGACAGGGGGAACCCGCGGAGGTTCTTC.

This clonotype was counted once. It may be a read error: a sequence one base away is much more abundant. The rearrangement uses TRBV4-1 and TRBJ2-1, with no clear D. CDR1 is MGHRA and CDR2 is YSYEKL in the germline V gene. The CDR3 loop spans 14 amino acids. Trimming stripped 0 bases from V and 12 bases from J, with 15 bases between. This CDR3 reads CASSQDPPLGAQFF. CDR3 in DNA: TGCGCCAGCAGCCAAGATCCCCCTTTGGGTGCGCAGTTCTTC.

This chain links TRBV9 with TRBJ1-5; weak D call: TRBD1 (6 bases). The V and J ends lost 2 bases and 7 bases respectively, with 16 bases between them. The CDR3 totals 15 residues. CDR1 SGDLS and CDR2 YYNGEE come from the germline V gene. In nucleotides, the CDR3 is TGTGCCAGCAGCGTGACTCCTGCCAGGGGACAGCCCCAGCATTTT. Translation gives CASSVTPARGQPQHF. The full variable domain, in which reference TRBV9 and TRBJ1-5 provide the parts outside the CDR3, is DSGVTQTPKHLITATGQRVTLRCSPRSGDLSVYWYQQSLDQGLQFLIQYYNGEERAKGNILERFSAQQFPDLHSELNLSSLELGDSALYFCASSVTPARGQPQHFGDGTRLSIL.

This clonotype was observed a few times. The chain combines TRBV7-8 with TRBJ2-1, with TRBD2 identical over 14 bases. CDR1 SGHVS and CDR2 FQNEAQ come from the germline V gene. This CDR3 has 20 amino acids. V lost 5 bases to trimming and J lost 4 bases; unmatched junction nucleotides: 16. This CDR3 reads CASSDSGTSGSQGRYNEQFF. CDR3 nucleotide sequence: TGTGCCAGCAGCGATTCCGGGACTAGCGGGAGTCAGGGGCGATACAATGAGCAGTTCTTC.

This rearrangement joins TRBV20-1 to TRBJ2-3; D is undetermined. Germline V gives CDR1 DFQATT, CDR2 SNEGSKA (reference sequence). The V end was cut by 4 bases, the J end by 4 bases, with 12 bases between. The length of the CDR3 is 13 residues. CDR3 sequence reads: CSAKPGFSDTQYF. The CDR3 DNA is TGCAGTGCTAAACCGGGTTTTTCAGATACGCAGTATTTT.

As regards this clonotype: A far more abundant clone sits one base away, making this likely a read error. The CDR3 protein is CASNLGGNQPQHF. The CDR3 DNA follows: TGCGCCAGCAACTTGGGGGGCAATCAGCCCCAGCATTTT. This chain links TRBV5-1 with TRBJ1-5, with a tentative D call TRBD1 (5 bases). Germline-derived CDR1 and CDR2 are SGHRS and YFSETQ. The CDR3 spans 13 residues.

The rearrangement uses TRBV24-1 and TRBJ2-3; the D is unclear. CDR1 is KGHDR and CDR2 is SFDVKD in the germline V gene. Deletions cut 3 bases from V and 2 bases from J, with 11 bases between. This CDR3 region has 15 residues. DNA of the CDR3: TGTGCCACCAGTGATCCCGGTAATCCCACAGATACGCAGTATTTT. Amino acid sequence: CATSDPGNPTDTQYF.

To note about this clonotype: A read error may explain this, as a much larger clone is one base away. The chain uses TRBV29-1 and TRBJ1-4; D may be TRBD1 (6 bases). Germline CDR1 is SQVTM and CDR2 is ANQGSEA. The CDR3 runs 14 residues. CDR3 nucleotides: TGCAGCGTTGAAGATCCAGGGGAAAATGGAAAACTGTTTTTT. Translation gives CSVEDPGENGKLFF. The full variable domain, in which reference TRBV29-1 and TRBJ1-4 provide the parts outside the CDR3, is SAVISQKPSRDICQRGTSLTIQCQVDSQVTMMFWYRQQPGQSLTLIATANQGSEATYESGFVIDKFPISRPNLTFSTLTVSNMSPEDSSIYLCSVEDPGENGKLFFGSGTQLSVL.

V gene TRBV3-1 combines with J gene TRBJ2-3; D uncertain. CDR1 LGHDT and CDR2 YNNKEL come from the germline V gene (reference sequence). The germline V and J ends were trimmed by 3 bases and 2 bases, with 3 bases remaining between them. The CDR3 contains 12 residues. This chain's CDR3 is CASSHLTDTQYF. The CDR3, as DNA: TGTGCCAGCAGCCACCTCACAGATACGCAGTATTTT.

The V and J genes are TRBV12-3 or TRBV12-4 and TRBJ2-3; either TRBD1 or TRBD2 may supply D (6 bases each). The length of the CDR3 is 14 residues. The CDR3 nucleotides read TGTGCAGTCATACGGAGGGGGGCAGTAGATACGCAGTATTTT. Amino acid sequence: CAVIRRGAVDTQYF.

Of note for this clonotype: A read error may be the cause here, since a much bigger clone is one base away. The CDR3 loop reads CSADQSIFPYEQYF. The CDR3 nucleotides read TGCAGTGCTGACCAGTCGATTTTCCCCTACGAGCAGTACTTC. The J gene is TRBJ2-5, the V gene TRBV20-1; unclear D gene. The J call could be wrong; TRBJ2-7 is a better fit for the DNA end. Per germline, CDR1 DFQATT and CDR2 SNEGSKA (reference sequence). This CDR3 is 14 amino acids long.

This clonotype was counted many times. The J gene is TRBJ1-5, the V gene TRBV6-2 or TRBV6-3; unclear D gene. Per the germline V gene, CDR1 is MNHEY and CDR2 is SVGEGT. V shed 4 bases and J shed 7 bases, with 8 bases lying between them. The CDR3 runs to 12 residues. Written as DNA, the CDR3 is TGTGCCAGCAGTTCCTTAGGGCAGCCCCAGCATTTT. Protein product: CASSSLGQPQHF.